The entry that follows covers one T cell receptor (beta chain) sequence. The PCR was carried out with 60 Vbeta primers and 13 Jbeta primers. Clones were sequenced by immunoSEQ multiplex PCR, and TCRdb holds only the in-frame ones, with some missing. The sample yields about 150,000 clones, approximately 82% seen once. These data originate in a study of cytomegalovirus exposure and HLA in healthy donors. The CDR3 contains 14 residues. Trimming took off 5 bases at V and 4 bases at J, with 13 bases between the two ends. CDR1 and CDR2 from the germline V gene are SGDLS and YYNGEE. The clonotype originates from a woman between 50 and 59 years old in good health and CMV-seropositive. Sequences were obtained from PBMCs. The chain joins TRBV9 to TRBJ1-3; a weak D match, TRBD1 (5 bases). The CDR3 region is CASRGASTGNTIYF. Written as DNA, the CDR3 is TGTGCCAGCAGAGGGGCCAGCACGGGAAACACCATATATTTT. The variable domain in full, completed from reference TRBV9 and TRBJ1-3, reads DSGVTQTPKHLITATGQRVTLRCSPRSGDLSVYWYQQSLDQGLQFLIQYYNGEERAKGNILERFSAQQFPDLHSELNLSSLELGDSALYFCASRGASTGNTIYFGEGSWLTVV.